The 16 T cell receptor beta chains given below trace back to one sample, sequenced in a study of cytomegalovirus exposure and HLA in healthy donors. PCR employed 60 Vbeta and 13 Jbeta primers. Repertoires were generated with immunoSEQ multiplex PCR, while TCRdb's copy carries only in-frame clones and drops some. The top ten hold approximately 6% of the sample, which has about 220,000 clones, roughly 87% seen once. The sequenced sample consisted of PBMCs. The origin of the receptors is a man aged 35 to 55 in good health and CMV-seropositive.

The rearrangement uses TRBV29-1 and TRBJ1-2; D is ambiguous. The CDR3 runs 13 residues. Germline CDR1 reads SQVTM; CDR2 reads ANQGSEA. The ends were cut back, 7 bases at V and 4 bases at J, with 16 bases in the middle. The CDR3 DNA sequence: TGCAGCGCCTTAATAGGACTATCCTATGGCTACACCTTC. Its translation: CSALIGLSYGYTF.

The CDR3 sequence is CASSQAQRVRGSGYTF. CDR3 DNA sequence: TGCGCCAGCAGCCAAGCTCAACGGGTCAGGGGAAGCGGCTACACCTTC. The chain has TRBV4-1 and TRBJ1-2, with a weak D call TRBD1 (6 bases). Germline V gene sequence: CDR1 MGHRA, CDR2 YSYEKL. The CDR3 extends over 16 amino acids. The ends were cut back, 1 base at V and 8 bases at J, with 20 bases in the middle.

V usage is TRBV5-4 and J usage is TRBJ2-1; 13 bases agree with TRBD2. Germline CDR1 SGHNT, CDR2 YYREEE (reference sequence). The length of the CDR3 is 14 residues. V was clipped by 3 bases and J by 8 bases; unmatched bases: 2. In DNA, the CDR3 is TGTGCCAGCAGCTGGACTAGCGGGAGTCATGAGCAGTTCTTC. Its protein product is CASSWTSGSHEQFF.

The chain uses TRBV7-3 and TRBJ1-2, with TRBD1 identical over 8 bases. Germline V gene data show CDR1 as SGHTA and CDR2 as FQGTGA. The V and J ends lost 0 bases and 2 bases, in that order; junction bases with no gene match: 8. CDR3 length: 17 amino acids. CDR3: CASSLTRRTGPNYGYTF. The CDR3, as DNA: TGTGCCAGCAGCTTAACGAGGCGGACAGGGCCCAACTATGGCTACACCTTC.

J is TRBJ1-6 and V is TRBV27; D call uncertain. The CDR3 runs 13 residues. In germline, CDR1 is MNHEY, CDR2 SMNVEV (reference sequence). V lost 1 base and J 7 bases, leaving 5 bases between the germline ends. The CDR3 is CASSLLQNSPLHF. The CDR3 DNA reads as TGTGCCAGCAGTTTATTACAGAATTCACCCCTCCACTTT.

As DNA, the CDR3 is TGTGCCTGGAGTGGCGGGAGCAATCAGCCCCAGCATTTT. It specifies CAWSGGSNQPQHF. This chain links TRBV30 with TRBJ1-5; no reliable D call. Germline V CDR1 and CDR2: GTSNPN, SVGIG (reference sequence). This CDR3 spans 13 amino acids. Trimming took off 1 base at V and 1 base at J, with 5 bases between the two ends.

This sequence joins TRBV25-1 and TRBJ2-1; a weak D match, TRBD2 (6 bases). CDR3 length equals 17 residues. V was pared by 3 bases and J by 4 bases, with 19 bases between. Per germline, CDR1 MGHDK and CDR2 SYGVNS. In DNA, the CDR3 is TGTGCCAGCAGTGAGAACCCCGGCGGGACTCCATACAATGAGCAGTTCTTC. Amino acid sequence: CASSENPGGTPYNEQFF.

The rearrangement uses TRBV11-3 and TRBJ2-7, with D uncertain. V lost 4 bases to trimming and J lost 6 bases, with 13 bases between them. The germline V gene has CDR1 SGHNT and CDR2 YENEEA. The CDR3 spans 13 residues. The DNA for the CDR3 is TGTGCCAGCAGCTCCACCAGGTCGGCCGAGCAGTACTTC. As protein: CASSSTRSAEQYF.

The table lists this clone with a count of one. The V gene is TRBV9, the J gene TRBJ2-1; a possible D gene is TRBD2 (5 bases). Germline V gene data show CDR1 as SGDLS and CDR2 as YYNGEE. This CDR3 is built from 16 residues. V lost 0 bases, J lost 0 bases, and 10 bases lay in between. The CDR3 region is CASSVGPAASYNEQFF. CDR3 sequence (DNA): TGTGCCAGCAGCGTAGGTCCAGCGGCCTCCTACAATGAGCAGTTCTTC.

This chain links TRBV10-1 with TRBJ1-5, with 7 nucleotides matching TRBD1. V shed 3 bases, J shed 2 bases, and the junction held 7 bases outside the gene matches. From germline, CDR1 is WNHNN and CDR2 SYGVQD (reference sequence). The CDR3 is 16 residues long. This CDR3 reads CASSEDRVIGNQPQHF. Written as DNA, the CDR3 is TGCGCCAGCAGTGAAGACAGGGTCATTGGCAATCAGCCCCAGCATTTT.

V usage is TRBV5-1 and J usage is TRBJ2-3, with unresolved D. The CDR3 length is 12 residues. Per the germline V gene, CDR1 is SGHRS and CDR2 is YFSETQ. The V end was cut by 0 bases, the J end by 4 bases, with 3 bases between. This CDR3 reads CASSLEPDTQYF. For the CDR3, the DNA is TGCGCCAGCAGCTTGGAGCCAGATACGCAGTATTTT.

Written as DNA, the CDR3 is TGCGCCAGCAGTCTACAGGGGGACCAAGGGGATACGCAGTATTTT. It codes for CASSLQGDQGDTQYF. J is TRBJ2-3 and V is TRBV5-1; 8 bases match TRBD1. CDR3 length: 15 amino acids. Germline V gives CDR1 SGHRS, CDR2 YFSETQ. The ends lost 5 bases at V and 6 bases at J; junction bases unmatched: 11.

The chain recombines TRBV2 with TRBJ1-4, with 7 bases lining up with TRBD1. Germline assignment: CDR1 SNHLY and CDR2 FYNNEI. This CDR3 is 14 amino acids long. The J segment lost 6 bases and the V segment lost 3 bases, leaving 4 bases of the junction unmatched. This CDR3 reads CASSDNRGDEKLFF. The CDR3 DNA sequence: TGTGCCAGCAGTGATAACAGGGGAGATGAAAAACTGTTTTTT.

J is TRBJ2-7 and V is TRBV2, with TRBD2 identical over 11 bases. The CDR3 extends over 16 amino acids. Per germline, CDR1 SNHLY and CDR2 FYNNEI. V lost 5 bases, J lost 5 bases, and 11 bases stayed unmatched. The CDR3 is CASSPLTSGSLNEQYF. DNA for the CDR3: TGTGCCAGCAGTCCCCTCACTAGCGGGAGTCTCAACGAGCAGTACTTC. Supplemented by reference TRBV2 and TRBJ2-7, the full variable domain reads EPEVTQTPSHQVTQMGQEVILRCVPISNHLYFYWYRQILGQKVEFLVSFYNNEISEKSEIFDDQFSVERPDGSNFTLKIRSTKLEDSAMYFCASSPLTSGSLNEQYFGPGTRLTVT.

V usage is TRBV7-8 and J usage is TRBJ2-5; 13 positions match TRBD2. This CDR3 contains 16 residues. From germline, CDR1 is SGHVS and CDR2 FQNEAQ. V shed 5 bases, J shed 4 bases, and the junction held 7 bases outside the gene matches. CDR3 sequence: CASSLTSGRAGETQYF. The CDR3 nucleotides are TGTGCCAGCAGCCTCACTAGCGGGAGGGCCGGAGAGACCCAGTACTTC. Together with reference TRBV7-8 and TRBJ2-5, the CDR3 gives the full variable domain: GAGVSQSPRYKVAKRGQDVALRCDPISGHVSLFWYQQALGQGPEFLTYFQNEAQLDKSGLPSDRFFAERPEGSVSTLKIQRTQQEDSAVYLCASSLTSGRAGETQYFGPGTRLLVL.

This chain joins TRBV9 and TRBJ2-1; 7 nucleotides match TRBD2. The CDR3 runs to 17 residues. CDR1 and CDR2 (germline): SGDLS, YYNGEE. The trim removed 4 bases at V and 0 bases at J, leaving 10 bases unmatched. The CDR3 region has the DNA TGTGCCAGCAGCCCCGTTTTAAGCGGGAACTCCTACAATGAGCAGTTCTTC. The encoded protein is CASSPVLSGNSYNEQFF. The full variable domain, in which reference TRBV9 and TRBJ2-1 provide the parts outside the CDR3, is DSGVTQTPKHLITATGQRVTLRCSPRSGDLSVYWYQQSLDQGLQFLIQYYNGEERAKGNILERFSAQQFPDLHSELNLSSLELGDSALYFCASSPVLSGNSYNEQFFGPGTRLTVL.